One and the same sample provided the 7 T cell receptor beta chains below, sequenced in a study of blood T cells in healthy people across ages (dated by TCRdb to between 2015 and 2016). The method behind the library was 5' RACE. Instrument on record: Illumina HiSeq 2500. The second PCR ran for roughly 7 to 12 cycles and used a J-beta primer mix along with a sample-barcoded 5' primer. TCRdb took the public reads, trimmed them with fastp at Q25, ran MiXCR for clone calling and kept in-frame beta chains. Every entry covers one CDR3 protein and lists the most common genes and DNA from its rows. For this sample the table gives 450,000 to 650,000 distinct CDR3 sequences, of which 24% were detected only once. The top ten clonotypes cover around 10% of the sample. In addition, the sample was reused for a study of T cells of mothers and their children.

Material: blood. The receptor set was obtained from a boy aged 10-17 years in good health.

About this clonotype: A clone one base away is much larger, so this may be a read error. The rearrangement links TRBV6-2 or TRBV6-3 to TRBJ2-3; D is ambiguous. Germline lookup yields CDR1 MNHEY and CDR2 SVGEGT. The CDR3 consists of 11 residues. CDR3 region: CAGSTVHTQYF. DNA for the CDR3: TGTGCCGGCAGTACCGTCCATACGCAGTATTTT.

The chain combines TRBV3-1 with TRBJ2-3; TRBD2 matches at 8 bases. Germline CDR1 LGHDT, CDR2 YNNKEL (reference sequence). There are 14 residues in the CDR3. With V trimmed by 6 bases and J by 6 bases, 8 bases remained unmatched. CDR3 loop: CASRLSGTGDTQYF. The CDR3 DNA sequence: TGTGCCAGCAGACTTAGCGGGACCGGGGATACGCAGTATTTT.

The chain links TRBV4-3 to TRBJ1-2; no firm D call. The CDR3 extends over 13 amino acids. V dropped 0 bases and J dropped 4 bases, with 6 bases sitting between them. The germline gives CDR1 LGHNA, CDR2 YSLEER. DNA of the CDR3: TGCGCCAGCAGCCAAGACCCAATCTATGGCTACACCTTC. It yields the protein CASSQDPIYGYTF.

This clonotype appeared a few times. The chain links TRBV10-3 to TRBJ1-5; D is ambiguous. Germline CDR1 and CDR2: ENHRY and SYGVKD. Between the trimmed V and J ends, which lost 0 bases and 3 bases, there was a span of 9 bases. The CDR3 covers 15 residues. This CDR3 reads CAISESGPLNQPQHF. The CDR3 coding sequence is TGTGCCATCAGTGAGTCAGGACCGCTCAATCAGCCCCAGCATTTT.

This clonotype was found a few times. CDR3 sequence (DNA): TGTGCCAGCTCACCACCTTCCAATTGGGAGCAGTTCTTC. This encodes CASSPPSNWEQFF. The chain carries TRBV18 and TRBJ2-1; D not resolved. The CDR3 covers 13 residues. Trimming removed 0 bases from V and 10 bases from J, with 10 bases in between. Germline V CDR1 and CDR2: KGHSH, LQKENI. Based on the CDR3 plus reference TRBV18 and TRBJ2-1, the full variable domain is NAGVMQNPRHLVRRRGQEARLRCSPMKGHSHVYWYRQLPEEGLKFMVYLQKENIIDESGMPKERFSAEFPKEGPSILRIQQVVRGDSAAYFCASSPPSNWEQFFGPGTRLTVL.

This rearrangement joins TRBV2 to TRBJ2-5; 15 positions match TRBD2. Trimming at V came to 5 bases and at J to 2 bases, leaving 6 bases not matched to a gene. CDR1 is SNHLY and CDR2 is FYNNEI in the germline V gene. This CDR3 is built from 17 residues. DNA for the CDR3: TGTGCCAGCAGTCAAGGGACTAGCGGGAGGCATCAAGAGACCCAGTACTTC. This sequence encodes CASSQGTSGRHQETQYF.

The chain links TRBV7-9 to TRBJ1-2; perhaps TRBD1 as D (6 bases). This CDR3 region has 18 residues. Deletions cut 0 bases from V and 2 bases from J, with 19 bases between. Germline lookup yields CDR1 SEHNR and CDR2 FQNEAQ (reference sequence). As DNA, the CDR3 is TGTGCCAGCAGCTTAGCGGGAGGACAGCCAGGGAGCAACTATGGCTACACCTTC. This encodes CASSLAGGQPGSNYGYTF. The variable domain in full, with the rest retrieved from reference TRBV7-9 and TRBJ1-2, is DTGVSQNPRHKITKRGQNVTFRCDPISEHNRLYWYRQTLGQGPEFLTYFQNEAQLEKSRLLSDRFSAERPKGSFSTLEIQRTEQGDSAMYLCASSLAGGQPGSNYGYTFGSGTRLTVV.